This entry concerns a single T cell receptor (beta chain). Under the authors' procedure: Scientists estimated how many nucleated cells there were by amplifying reference gene primers. Profiling relied on immunoSEQ multiplex PCR, and the TCRdb table lists in-frame clones only, not all of them. The D gene and trimming were derived from the DNA, and the V and J assignments and clone size from that table. Among 60,000 or so clones listed, over 80% were seen once. Seattle enrolled patients during active infection and tracked them longitudinally. This CDR3 contains 14 residues. Trimming removed 5 bases from V and 1 base from J, with 12 bases in between. In germline, CDR1 is LNHDA, CDR2 SQIVND (reference sequence). The sample originates from a study of blood T cell repertoires in COVID-19. Whole-study context: The origin of the acute and convalescent COVID-19 samples was the United States, Italy and Spain.

This chain uses TRBV19 with TRBJ2-7; TRBD1 might be the D (5 bases). This receptor was identified in a man aged 30 to 39 with COVID-19, enrolled during active disease. Sequenced material: peripheral blood. CDR3 sequence: CASSVSDTSYEQYF. The CDR3 DNA sequence: TGTGCCAGTAGTGTCTCGGACACATCCTACGAGCAGTACTTC.